A selection of T cell receptor beta chains follows, all from one sample in a study of shared clonotypes between healthy human individuals. Method: immunoSEQ multiplex PCR; TCRdb's copy keeps in-frame clones and lacks some. In the table there are over a million clones, around 76% of which are singletons. The sample was memory CD4+ T cells sorted from blood. The receptors were sampled from a man aged 18 to 29 in good health. CDR3s include the opening cysteine and the closing phenylalanine or tryptophan. A D gene is named only where the DNA matches it firmly. Clone size is not always given. Where it is, it says once, few, many or a class for expanded clones.

cdr3_nt cdr3_aa clone_size d_call j_call v_call
TGCGCCAGCAGCCAAGACCCGTACAGGGGTTCAAGGTTAACTAATGAAAAACTGTTTTTT CASSQDPYRGSRLTNEKLFF . TRBD1 TRBJ1-4 TRBV4-3
TGTGCCAGCAGCCCCGGACTAGCGGGGTATACGCAGTATTTT CASSPGLAGYTQYF . TRBD2 TRBJ2-3 TRBV5-6
TGTGCCAGCGTGGCCAATACTTACGAGCAGTACTTC CASVANTYEQYF . . TRBJ2-7 TRBV6-6
TGCGCCAGCAGCAGCACCGGGACGGACAATTCACCCCTCCACTTT CASSSTGTDNSPLHF . . TRBJ1-6 TRBV5-1
TGCAGTGCTTCCTCCTACGAGCAGTACTTC CSASSYEQYF . . TRBJ2-7 TRBV20-1
TGTGCCAGCAGCGTAGTCTCGGGGAACGAGCAGTACTTC CASSVVSGNEQYF . . TRBJ2-7 TRBV9
TGTGCCAGCAGTTTATGGGGGCGGGGGGGAGGAGATACGCAGTATTTT CASSLWGRGGGDTQYF . TRBD2 TRBJ2-3 TRBV27
TGTGCTAGTGGGTCGAAAGGGGCTAACACCGGGGAGCTGTTTTTT CASGSKGANTGELFF . . TRBJ2-2 TRBV12-5
TGTGCCAGCAGCACCCGCTCCGACAGGGGCGAGCAGTACTTC CASSTRSDRGEQYF . TRBD1 TRBJ2-7 TRBV5-4
TGTGCCAGCAGCTTACTTTCAACTAATGAAAAACTGTTTTTT CASSLLSTNEKLFF . . TRBJ1-4 TRBV7-6
TGTGCCAGCAGCTTGAGGGGATACAGGGGGGAGCAGTACTTC CASSLRGYRGEQYF few TRBD1 TRBJ2-7 TRBV11-2
TGTGCCAGTAGTCTCCGAATAGCGGGGGGCCCCCAGGGGGCCAACGTCCTGACTTTC CASSLRIAGGPQGANVLTF . TRBD2 TRBJ2-6 TRBV19
TGTGCCAGCCCCCCCGAAGCCGGGCACGGGATAGACAATGAGCAGTTCTTC CASPPEAGHGIDNEQFF few . TRBJ2-1 TRBV2
TGCAGCGTTGATTTGGGTTTCGGCAGGGGCTCAAAAGAGCAGTACTTC CSVDLGFGRGSKEQYF . . TRBJ2-7 TRBV29-1
TGTGCCAGCAGCTTAAACGGACAGGGGGCACTTGCTAACTATGGCTACACCTTC CASSLNGQGALANYGYTF once TRBD1 TRBJ1-2 TRBV7-2
TGTGCCAGCAGTTACTCGAGCGGGGGGCCCTACGAGCAGTACTTC CASSYSSGGPYEQYF . TRBD2 TRBJ2-7 TRBV6-5
TGTGCCAGCAGTCCACCGGTGGGGCGGAACAATGAGCAGTTCTTC CASSPPVGRNNEQFF . . TRBJ2-1 TRBV5-4
TGTGCCAGCAGTGTAAACGAGGCATCCTACGAGCAGTACTTC CASSVNEASYEQYF . . TRBJ2-7 TRBV6-1
TGTGCCAGCAGCTCTCAGGGACTAGCGGGGGCCGGGGAGCTGTTTTTT CASSSQGLAGAGELFF . TRBD2 TRBJ2-2 TRBV2
TGTGCCTGGGCACGGACAAACATTCAGTACTTC CAWARTNIQYF . . TRBJ2-4 TRBV30
TGTGCCAGCAATTCGGGCCGAGGGACAGATACGCAGTATTTT CASNSGRGTDTQYF . . TRBJ2-3 TRBV2
TGTGCCAGCAGCTTCTTCAGGGGGAGGTTAAATGAGCAGTTCTTC CASSFFRGRLNEQFF once . TRBJ2-1 TRBV7-9
TGTGCCAGCAGCCCGTTCGGGGACAGGGGCTTTGGCTACACCTTC CASSPFGDRGFGYTF . TRBD1 TRBJ1-2 TRBV27
TGTGCCAGCGGGCAAGGGGAAAAAAGCGGCGATACGCAGTATTTT CASGQGEKSGDTQYF . . TRBJ2-3 TRBV2
TGCGCCAGCGGGACAGGGCACACCGGGGAGCTGTTTTTT CASGTGHTGELFF . TRBD1 TRBJ2-2 TRBV5-1
TGTGCCAGCAGTTTAGGCTCCCTGGGACTAGCGGGGGTTGAGCAGTTCTTC CASSLGSLGLAGVEQFF . TRBD2 TRBJ2-1 TRBV27
TGTGCCAGCAGCCATAGCGGGAGTACGGATACGCAGTATTTT CASSHSGSTDTQYF . TRBD2 TRBJ2-3 TRBV11-3
TGTGCCAGCAGCCGACCACCTGTAGGGAATGAGCAGTTCTTC CASSRPPVGNEQFF . . TRBJ2-1 TRBV7-2
TGCAGCGGCTGCCCCAATAGCGGGGGGGATCCGCAGTATTTT CSGCPNSGGDPQYF . TRBD2 TRBJ2-3 TRBV29-1
TGCGCCAGCAGCCTGGGAGGGGACAGGGGAACTGGGGCCAACGTCCTGACTTTC CASSLGGDRGTGANVLTF few TRBD1 TRBJ2-6 TRBV5-1
TGTGCCAGCAGTGAATTTACTCAGGGCTTCGGCCAGCCCCAGCATTTT CASSEFTQGFGQPQHF once . TRBJ1-5 TRBV6-1
TGTGCCAGCAGCAGAGCGGGAGGGCCACGGTACTTC CASSRAGGPRYF . TRBD2 TRBJ2-7 TRBV7-9
TGCGCCAGCAGCCCTGGTGACAGGGTCCCCTACGAGCAGTACTTC CASSPGDRVPYEQYF few TRBD1 TRBJ2-7 TRBV5-1
TGTGCCAGTAGGTGGCAGGGGAACACTGAAGCTTTCTTT CASRWQGNTEAFF once . TRBJ1-1 TRBV19
TGCGCCAGTAATTCAGGGGCGGGCGGGGAGCTGTTTTTT CASNSGAGGELFF . . TRBJ2-2 TRBV4-1
TGTGCCAGCAGCTTCCCCACAGGGGGGGGCACTGAAGCTTTCTTT CASSFPTGGGTEAFF many TRBD1 TRBJ1-1 TRBV7-9
TGTGCCAGCAGCCGTACAGGGGGCTCCTACAATGAGCAGTTCTTC CASSRTGGSYNEQFF . TRBD1 TRBJ2-1 TRBV7-2
TGTGCCAGCAGCTCTATAGGGGTGGGGGATGAAGCTTTCTTT CASSSIGVGDEAFF . . TRBJ1-1 TRBV6-6
TGTGCCAGCAGCAAGGGCAGGGTGAGCAATCAGCCCCAGCATTTT CASSKGRVSNQPQHF many . TRBJ1-5 TRBV21-1
TGTGCCAGCAGCCCTTGGCAGGGAAAATGGTCCTACGAGCAGTACTTC CASSPWQGKWSYEQYF . . TRBJ2-7 TRBV7-9
TGTGCCACCAGCAGAGATATTACAGGGACCTCCTACGAGCAGTACTTC CATSRDITGTSYEQYF . . TRBJ2-7 TRBV15
TGTGCCATCAGGAAGGTGACAGGGGTGACCGGGGAGCTGTTTTTT CAIRKVTGVTGELFF . TRBD1 TRBJ2-2 TRBV10-3
TGTGCCAGCAGCCAAGCCCGGACAGGGAGCCACGACGAGCAGTACTTC CASSQARTGSHDEQYF . TRBD1 TRBJ2-7 TRBV14
TGTGCCAGAAGCTTCGGTCAGCACTACAATGAGCAGTTCTTC CARSFGQHYNEQFF . . TRBJ2-1 TRBV5-3
TGTGCCAGCAGCTTGGGTGGGGCGCTGGAGACCCAGTACTTC CASSLGGALETQYF few . TRBJ2-5 TRBV28
TGTGCCTGGAATTTGGATGGCAGAGATACGCAGTATTTT CAWNLDGRDTQYF . . TRBJ2-3 TRBV30
TGCGCCAGCAGGGTTACTATCGGGGGGTCAGATACGCAGTATTTT CASRVTIGGSDTQYF . TRBD2 TRBJ2-3 TRBV5-1
TGTGCCAGCAGTTTAAGGAACGGCTACGAGCAGTACTTC CASSLRNGYEQYF . . TRBJ2-7 TRBV27
TGTGCCAGCACCCTGGGGGGCGCCACCAAAAACATTCAGTACTTC CASTLGGATKNIQYF . . TRBJ2-4 TRBV5-6
TGTGCCTGGAGGGGGAACGGCACCCCCTACACCTTC CAWRGNGTPYTF . . TRBJ1-2 TRBV30
TGTGCCAGCACCGGGGGACAGGGGGTGCCCCAGCATTTT CASTGGQGVPQHF . TRBD1 TRBJ1-5 TRBV2
TGTGCCAGCACCGAAGAAGAGGGAGGGGGTTATCAGCCCCAGCATTTT CASTEEEGGGYQPQHF . . TRBJ1-5 TRBV2
TGTGCCAGCAGCACTAGGAGCTCCTACGAGCAGTACTTC CASSTRSSYEQYF . . TRBJ2-7 TRBV7-9
TGTGCCAGCAGTTTATCCCAACTCAATCAGCCCCAGCATTTT CASSLSQLNQPQHF . . TRBJ1-5 TRBV28